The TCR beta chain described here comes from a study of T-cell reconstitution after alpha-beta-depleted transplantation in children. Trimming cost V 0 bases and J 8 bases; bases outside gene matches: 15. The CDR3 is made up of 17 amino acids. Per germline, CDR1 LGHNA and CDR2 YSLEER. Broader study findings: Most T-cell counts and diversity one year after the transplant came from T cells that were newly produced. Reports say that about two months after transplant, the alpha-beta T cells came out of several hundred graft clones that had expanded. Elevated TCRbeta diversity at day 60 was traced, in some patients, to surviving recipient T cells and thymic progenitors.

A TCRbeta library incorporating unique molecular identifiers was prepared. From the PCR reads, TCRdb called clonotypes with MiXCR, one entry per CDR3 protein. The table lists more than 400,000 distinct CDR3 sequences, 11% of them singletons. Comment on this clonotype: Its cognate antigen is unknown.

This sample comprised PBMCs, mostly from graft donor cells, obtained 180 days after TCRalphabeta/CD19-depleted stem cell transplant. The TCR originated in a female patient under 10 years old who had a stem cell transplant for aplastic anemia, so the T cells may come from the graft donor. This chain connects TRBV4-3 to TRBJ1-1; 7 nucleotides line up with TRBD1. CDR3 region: CASSQDRGTAAPLEAFF. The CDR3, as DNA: TGCGCCAGCAGCCAAGATCGGGGGACAGCCGCACCACTCGAAGCTTTCTTT.